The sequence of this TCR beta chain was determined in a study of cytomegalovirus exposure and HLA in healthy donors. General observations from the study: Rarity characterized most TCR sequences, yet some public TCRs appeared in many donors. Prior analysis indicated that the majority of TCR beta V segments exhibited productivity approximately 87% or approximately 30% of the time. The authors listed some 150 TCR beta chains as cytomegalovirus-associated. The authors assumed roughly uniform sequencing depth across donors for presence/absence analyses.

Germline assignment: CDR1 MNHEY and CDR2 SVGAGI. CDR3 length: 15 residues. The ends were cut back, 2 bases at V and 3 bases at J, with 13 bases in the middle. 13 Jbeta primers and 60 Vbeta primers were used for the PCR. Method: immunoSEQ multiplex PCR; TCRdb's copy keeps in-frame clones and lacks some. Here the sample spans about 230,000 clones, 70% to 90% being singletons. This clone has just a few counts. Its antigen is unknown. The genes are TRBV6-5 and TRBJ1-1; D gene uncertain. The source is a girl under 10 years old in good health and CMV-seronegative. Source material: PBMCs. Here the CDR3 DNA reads TGTGCCAGCAGTTACCTTACAAACGGGGACACTGAAGCTTTCTTT. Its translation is CASSYLTNGDTEAFF.